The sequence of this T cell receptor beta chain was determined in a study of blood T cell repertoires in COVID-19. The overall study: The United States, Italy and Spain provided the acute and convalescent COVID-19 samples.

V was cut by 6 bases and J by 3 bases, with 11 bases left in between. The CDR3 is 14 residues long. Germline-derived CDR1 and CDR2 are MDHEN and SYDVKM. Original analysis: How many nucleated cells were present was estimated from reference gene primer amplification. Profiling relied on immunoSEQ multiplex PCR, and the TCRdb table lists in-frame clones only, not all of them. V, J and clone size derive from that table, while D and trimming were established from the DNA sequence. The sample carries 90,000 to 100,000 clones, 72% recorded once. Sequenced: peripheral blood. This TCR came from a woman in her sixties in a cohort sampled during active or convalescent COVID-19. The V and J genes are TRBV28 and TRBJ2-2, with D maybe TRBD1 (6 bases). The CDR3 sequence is CASSPQGYTGELFF. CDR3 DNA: TGTGCCAGCAGCCCACAGGGTTACACCGGGGAGCTGTTTTTT.